A single sample gave rise to the 25 T cell receptor beta chains below, sequenced in a study of blood T cell repertoires in COVID-19. Produced via immunoSEQ multiplex PCR; TCRdb's table is partial and in-frame only. Of 220,000 or so clones in the sample, 75% to 85% were seen once. Sequences were obtained from peripheral blood. These receptors came from a woman of 80 years or more with COVID-19, enrolled during active disease.

J is TRBJ1-5 and V is TRBV6-5; 7 nucleotides agree with TRBD1. This CDR3 region has 15 residues. Germline CDR1 reads MNHEY; CDR2 reads SVGAGI. V shed 5 bases and J 2 bases; nucleotides not matched to a gene: 6. CDR3 bases: TGTGCCAGCAGTCGAACAGGGGCCCGCAATCAGCCCCAGCATTTT. Translating it yields CASSRTGARNQPQHF.

This clone occurred a few times. This chain links TRBV7-9 with TRBJ1-2, with D possibly TRBD1 on 6 matching bases. V dropped 4 bases and J dropped 2 bases, with 17 bases sitting between them. The CDR3 totals 16 residues. Germline assignment: CDR1 SEHNR and CDR2 FQNEAQ (reference sequence). The CDR3 spells CASSSATGFSNYGYTF. DNA for the CDR3: TGTGCCAGCAGCTCGGCTACAGGGTTTAGCAACTATGGCTACACCTTC.

The CDR3 loop is CASSPSGWGSPLHF. CDR3 bases: TGTGCCAGCAGCCCAAGCGGGTGGGGTTCACCCCTCCACTTT. This chain joins TRBV3-1 (or the pseudogene TRBV3-2) and TRBJ1-6, with no clear D. Germline CDR1 LGHDT, CDR2 YNNKEL (reference sequence). The CDR3 runs to 14 residues. Trimming removed 4 bases from V and 9 bases from J, with 13 bases in between.

The chain couples TRBV11-2 to TRBJ1-3; D gene unclear. The CDR3 covers 17 residues. Per germline, CDR1 SGHAT and CDR2 FQNNGV. V lost 1 base and J 0 bases, leaving 13 bases between the germline ends. The DNA for the CDR3 is TGTGCCAGCAGCTTAGCTCCACCTAGCAACTCTGGAAACACCATATATTTT. This sequence encodes CASSLAPPSNSGNTIYF.

The V and J genes are TRBV5-6 and TRBJ1-6, with TRBD1 matching over 7 bases. The V and J ends lost 3 bases and 14 bases, in that order; junction bases with no gene match: 14. The CDR3 consists of 15 residues. Germline V gives CDR1 SGHDT, CDR2 YYEEEE. The chain's CDR3 is CASSWGDSGSAALHF. For the CDR3, the DNA is TGTGCCAGCAGCTGGGGGGACAGTGGGAGTGCAGCCCTCCACTTT.

The V gene is TRBV27, the J gene TRBJ1-5, with 8 nucleotides matching TRBD1. The CDR3 has 15 amino acids. Germline lookup yields CDR1 MNHEY and CDR2 SMNVEV (reference sequence). After removal of 6 bases from V and 1 base from J, the junction contained 5 bases not matched to a gene. CDR3 in DNA: TGTGCCAGCAGCCAAGACAGGGGCAGCAATCAGCCCCAGCATTTT. It translates to CASSQDRGSNQPQHF.

This chain uses TRBV19 with TRBJ2-5; the D is unclear. The V gene lost 1 base and the J gene lost 2 bases, with 8 bases spanning the gap. Germline lookup yields CDR1 LNHDA and CDR2 SQIVND (reference sequence). The CDR3 covers 14 residues. CDR3 DNA: TGTGCCAGTAGTATAGCACGCAGACAAGAGACCCAGTACTTC. It is translated as CASSIARRQETQYF.

The V call is TRBV11-2, the J call TRBJ2-7; D remains ambiguous. The germline V gene encodes CDR1 SGHAT and CDR2 FQNNGV. Trimming cost V 4 bases and J 4 bases, with 5 bases left between them. This CDR3 comprises 11 residues. CDR3 coding DNA: TGTGCCAGCAGCTCTCGGTACGAGCAGTACTTC. Protein product: CASSSRYEQYF.

As to this clone: Within the sample, other DNA sequences also encode this same CDR3. The chain carries TRBV4-1 and TRBJ2-1; no definite D call. In germline, CDR1 is MGHRA, CDR2 YSYEKL. Trimming cost V 6 bases and J 5 bases, with 14 bases left between them. The CDR3 has 14 amino acids. The CDR3 DNA reads as TGCGCCAGCAGTCCGTTGACTGCCAACAATGAGCAGTTCTTC. Its translation: CASSPLTANNEQFF.

This clone has just a few counts. The rearrangement links TRBV28 to TRBJ2-7; D remains unclear. The V gene's germline CDR1 is MDHEN and CDR2 SYDVKM. The V and J ends lost 5 bases and 2 bases respectively, with 10 bases between them. The CDR3 has 13 amino acids. CDR3: CASSPAGAYEQYF. The CDR3 DNA reads as TGTGCCAGCAGTCCTGCCGGAGCCTACGAGCAGTACTTC.

This rearrangement joins TRBV7-3 to TRBJ1-1; D gene uncertain. The germline V gene encodes CDR1 SGHTA and CDR2 FQGTGA. CDR3 length: 13 amino acids. The ends were cut back, 5 bases at V and 1 base at J, with 8 bases in the middle. The CDR3 spells CASSQVQNTEAFF. The CDR3 DNA is TGTGCCAGCAGCCAAGTACAGAACACTGAAGCTTTCTTT.

The V and J genes are TRBV9 and TRBJ2-3; 8 bases align to TRBD2. This CDR3 comprises 15 residues. V gave up 0 bases and J gave up 5 bases; unmatched junction bases: 5. The V gene's germline CDR1 is SGDLS and CDR2 YYNGEE. The DNA for the CDR3 is TGTGCCAGCAGCGTAGGGGGACTAGAACGAGATACGCAGTATTTT. As protein: CASSVGGLERDTQYF.

The rearrangement uses TRBV19 and TRBJ1-1; perhaps TRBD1 as D (5 bases). CDR3 size: 16 residues. V lost 3 bases to trimming and J lost 5 bases, with 19 bases between them. The germline gives CDR1 LNHDA, CDR2 SQIVND (reference sequence). This chain's CDR3 is CASSIPRAARDTEAFF. In DNA form, the CDR3 reads TGTGCCAGTAGTATCCCTCGGGCGGCCAGGGATACTGAAGCTTTCTTT.

The chain recombines TRBV6-5 with TRBJ1-1; TRBD1 is a possible D gene (5 bases). The ends were cut back, 6 bases at V and 2 bases at J, with 10 bases in the middle. Per germline, CDR1 MNHEY and CDR2 SVGAGI. CDR3 length equals 13 residues. The CDR3 region is CASRLTVNTEAFF. As DNA, the CDR3 is TGTGCCAGCAGACTGACAGTTAACACTGAAGCTTTCTTT.

J is TRBJ1-4 and V is TRBV5-5; tentatively, D is TRBD1 (6 bases). Germline assignment: CDR1 SGHKS and CDR2 YYEKEE (reference sequence). The CDR3 runs to 16 residues. The V end lost 6 bases, the J end lost 1 base, and 16 bases lay between the germline ends. The CDR3 loop reads CASNLGGGGTNEKLFF. In DNA, the CDR3 is TGTGCCAGCAATCTTGGGGGCGGAGGAACTAATGAAAAACTGTTTTTT.

V and J are TRBV20-1 and TRBJ1-4, with TRBD1 as a possible D gene (5 bases). Germline CDR1 and CDR2: DFQATT and SNEGSKA (reference sequence). Trimming removed 3 bases at V and 8 bases at J, with 13 bases between. CDR3 size: 13 residues. CDR3 in amino acids: CSASSREGEKLFF. The CDR3 region has the DNA TGCAGTGCTAGTAGCAGGGAGGGGGAAAAACTGTTTTTT.

The chain has TRBV9 and TRBJ2-3, with D perhaps TRBD2 (6 bases). Trimming removed 4 bases at V and 3 bases at J, with 12 bases between. The germline V gene has CDR1 SGDLS and CDR2 YYNGEE. This CDR3 region has 14 residues. The CDR3 DNA reads TGTGCCAGCAGCCCCGGGACTCAAACAGATACGCAGTATTTT. It encodes CASSPGTQTDTQYF.

The rearrangement joins TRBV30 to TRBJ1-5, with TRBD1 as a possible D gene (5 bases). This CDR3 region has 12 residues. CDR1 and CDR2 (germline): GTSNPN, SVGIG (reference sequence). V was shortened by 4 bases and J by 10 bases, with 14 bases between the two germline ends. CDR3 loop: CAWKHTQGPQHF. The CDR3 region has the DNA TGTGCCTGGAAGCACACCCAGGGACCCCAGCATTTT.

The rearrangement links TRBV5-1 to TRBJ2-7, with unresolved D. This CDR3 has 13 amino acids. Trimming cost V 0 bases and J 7 bases, with 11 bases left between them. CDR1 and CDR2 from the germline V gene are SGHRS and YFSETQ. The CDR3 sequence: CASSLVPDKEQYF. The CDR3 coding sequence is TGCGCCAGCAGCTTGGTACCCGACAAGGAGCAGTACTTC. Looking up the rest from reference TRBV5-1 and TRBJ2-7 gives the full variable domain: KAGVTQTPRYLIKTRGQQVTLSCSPISGHRSVSWYQQTPGQGLQFLFEYFSETQRNKGNFPGRFSGRQFSNSRSEMNVSTLELGDSALYLCASSLVPDKEQYFGPGTRLTVT.

This chain links TRBV3-1 (or the pseudogene TRBV3-2) with TRBJ1-2; tentative D call: TRBD1 (5 bases). The CDR3 spans 15 residues. The germline CDR1 and CDR2 sequences are LGHDT and YNNKEL (reference sequence). V lost 0 bases and J lost 6, with 14 bases in between. The CDR3 reads CASSQEGRGIHGYTF. CDR3 DNA sequence: TGTGCCAGCAGCCAAGAGGGGCGGGGGATACATGGCTACACCTTC.

The chain combines TRBV5-1 with TRBJ1-5; D is possibly TRBD1 (6 bases). The ends were cut back, 3 bases at V and 7 bases at J, with 11 bases in the middle. There are 13 residues in the CDR3. CDR1 SGHRS and CDR2 YFSETQ come from the germline V gene. In nucleotides, the CDR3 is TGCGCCAGCAGCTCACAGGGTGGCCAGCCCCAGCATTTT. It codes for CASSSQGGQPQHF.

This clone was picked up a small number of times. The genes are TRBV5-4 and TRBJ1-1, with TRBD1 matching 8 bases. The germline gives CDR1 SGHNT, CDR2 YYREEE (reference sequence). The ends lost 4 bases at V and 11 bases at J; junction bases unmatched: 4. This CDR3 spans 11 amino acids. The CDR3 protein is CASSLDRDAFF. CDR3 DNA sequence: TGTGCCAGCAGCCTGGACAGGGACGCTTTCTTT.

The chain has TRBV18 and TRBJ1-4; a weak D match, TRBD1 (5 bases). This CDR3 comprises 15 residues. V shed 0 bases and J shed 1 base, with 6 bases lying between them. Germline CDR1 reads KGHSH; CDR2 reads LQKENI. The CDR3 nucleotides are TGTGCCAGCTCACCACCTGACAGAACTAATGAAAAACTGTTTTTT. Its translation: CASSPPDRTNEKLFF.

V gene TRBV25-1 combines with J gene TRBJ1-1; D remains unclear. Trimming stripped 1 base from V and 2 bases from J, with 8 bases between. The CDR3 has 14 residues. Germline V lookup: CDR1 MGHDK, CDR2 SYGVNS. DNA for the CDR3: TGTGCCAGCAGTGAATTTGGCAGTAACACTGAAGCTTTCTTT. As protein: CASSEFGSNTEAFF.

The gene calls are TRBV6-6 and TRBJ2-7; D is undetermined. With 2 bases removed from V and 0 bases from J, the gap between germline ends came to 11 bases. Germline V CDR1 and CDR2: MNHNY, SVGAGI (reference sequence). CDR3 length equals 15 residues. The CDR3 loop is CASSYEAISSYEQYF. Here the CDR3 DNA reads TGTGCCAGCAGTTACGAAGCGATTAGCTCCTACGAGCAGTACTTC.